This TCR beta chain was obtained from a study of blood T cell repertoires in COVID-19. The data were produced by immunoSEQ multiplex PCR, yet TCRdb's version contains in-frame clones alone and is incomplete. This table has approximately 27,000 clones, about 90% appearing once. CDR3 length: 13 amino acids. Germline V gene data show CDR1 as SGHRS and CDR2 as YFSETQ. V was trimmed by 0 bases and J by 7 bases, leaving 10 bases between them. Sample: peripheral blood. The chain has TRBV5-1 and TRBJ1-1; D call uncertain. The receptor was derived from a man between 70 and 80 years old with acute or convalescent COVID-19. DNA for the CDR3: TGCGCCAGCAGCTTGGCCGGAGGTGGTGAAGCTTTCTTT. Protein product: CASSLAGGGEAFF.